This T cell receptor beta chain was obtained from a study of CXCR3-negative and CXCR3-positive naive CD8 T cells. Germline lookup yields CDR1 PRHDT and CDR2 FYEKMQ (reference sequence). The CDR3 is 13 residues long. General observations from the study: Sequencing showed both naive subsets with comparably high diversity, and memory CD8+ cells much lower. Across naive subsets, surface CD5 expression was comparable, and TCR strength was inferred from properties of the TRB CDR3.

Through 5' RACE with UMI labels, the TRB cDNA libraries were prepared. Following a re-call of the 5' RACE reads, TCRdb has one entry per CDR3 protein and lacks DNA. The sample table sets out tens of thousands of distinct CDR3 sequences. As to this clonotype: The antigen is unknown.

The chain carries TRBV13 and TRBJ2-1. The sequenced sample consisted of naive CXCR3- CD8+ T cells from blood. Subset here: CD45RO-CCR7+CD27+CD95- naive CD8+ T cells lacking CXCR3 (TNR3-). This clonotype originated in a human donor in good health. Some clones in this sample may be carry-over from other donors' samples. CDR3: CASSLQVNNEQFF.